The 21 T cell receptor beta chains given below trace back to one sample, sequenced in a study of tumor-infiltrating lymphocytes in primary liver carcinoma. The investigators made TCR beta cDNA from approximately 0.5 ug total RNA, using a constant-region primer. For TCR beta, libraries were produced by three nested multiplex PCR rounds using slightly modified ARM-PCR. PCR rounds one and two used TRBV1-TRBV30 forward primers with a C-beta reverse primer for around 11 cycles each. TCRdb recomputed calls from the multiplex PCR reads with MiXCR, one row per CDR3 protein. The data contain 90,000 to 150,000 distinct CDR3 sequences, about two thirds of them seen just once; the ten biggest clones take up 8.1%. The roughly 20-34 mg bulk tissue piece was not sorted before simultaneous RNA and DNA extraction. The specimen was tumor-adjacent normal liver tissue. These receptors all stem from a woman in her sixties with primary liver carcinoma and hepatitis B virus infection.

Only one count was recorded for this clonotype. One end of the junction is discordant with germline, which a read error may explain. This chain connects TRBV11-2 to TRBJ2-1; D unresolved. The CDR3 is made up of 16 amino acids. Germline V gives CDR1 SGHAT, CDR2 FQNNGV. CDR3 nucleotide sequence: TGTGCCAGCAGTTTAGAAATGGGAATACCCTACAATGGGCAGTTCTTC. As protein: CASSLEMGIPYNGQFF. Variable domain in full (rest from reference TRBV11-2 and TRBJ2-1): EAGVAQSPRYKIIEKRQSVAFWCNPISGHATLYWYQQILGQGPKLLIQFQNNGVVDDSQLPKDRFSAERLKGVDSTLKIQPAKLEDSAVYLCASSLEMGIPYNGQFFGPGTRLTVL.

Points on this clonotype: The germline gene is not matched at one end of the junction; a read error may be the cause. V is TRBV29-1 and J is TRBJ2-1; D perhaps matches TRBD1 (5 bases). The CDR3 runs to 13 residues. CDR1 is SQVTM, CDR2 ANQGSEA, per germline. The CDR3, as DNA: TGTATCGTTGAATTAGGGGCAGGCAATGAGCAGTTCTTC. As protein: CIVELGAGNEQFF.

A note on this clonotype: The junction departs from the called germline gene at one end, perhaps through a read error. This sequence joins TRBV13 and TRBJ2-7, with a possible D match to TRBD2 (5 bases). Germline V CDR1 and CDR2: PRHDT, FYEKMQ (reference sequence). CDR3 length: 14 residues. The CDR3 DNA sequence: TGTGCCAGCAGCTTTCGAGGGTCTACCTACGAGCAATACTTC. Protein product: CASSFRGSTYEQYF.

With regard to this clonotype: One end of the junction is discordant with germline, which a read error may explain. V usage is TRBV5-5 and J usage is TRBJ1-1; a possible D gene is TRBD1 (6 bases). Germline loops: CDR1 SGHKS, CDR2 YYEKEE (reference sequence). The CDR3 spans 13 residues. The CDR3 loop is CASSFSGQTEALF. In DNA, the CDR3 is TGTGCCAGCAGCTTTTCCGGACAGACTGAAGCTCTCTTT. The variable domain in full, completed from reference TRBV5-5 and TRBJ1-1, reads DAGVTQSPTHLIKTRGQQVTLRCSPISGHKSVSWYQQVLGQGPQFIFQYYEKEERGRGNFPDRFSARQFPNYSSELNVNALLLGDSALYLCASSFSGQTEALFGQGTRLTVV.

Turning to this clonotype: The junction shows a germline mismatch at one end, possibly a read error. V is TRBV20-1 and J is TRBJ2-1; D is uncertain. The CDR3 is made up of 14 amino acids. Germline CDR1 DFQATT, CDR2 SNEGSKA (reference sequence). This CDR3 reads CNATQQNGNNEQFF. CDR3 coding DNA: TGCAATGCTACCCAGCAGAACGGAAACAATGAGCAGTTCTTC.

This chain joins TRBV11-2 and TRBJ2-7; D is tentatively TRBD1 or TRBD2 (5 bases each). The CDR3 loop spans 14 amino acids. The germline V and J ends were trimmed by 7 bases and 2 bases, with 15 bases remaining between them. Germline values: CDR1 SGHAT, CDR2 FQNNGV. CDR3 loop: CASNLDGTPYEQYF. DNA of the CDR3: TGTGCCAGCAATCTCGACGGGACCCCCTACGAGCAGTACTTC.

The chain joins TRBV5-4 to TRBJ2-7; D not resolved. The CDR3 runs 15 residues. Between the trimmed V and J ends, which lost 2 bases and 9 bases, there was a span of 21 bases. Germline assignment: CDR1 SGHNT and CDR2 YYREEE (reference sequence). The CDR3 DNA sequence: TGTGCCAGCAGCTTTCACACCTGTGCCGATGTTCGGCAGTACTTC. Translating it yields CASSFHTCADVRQYF.

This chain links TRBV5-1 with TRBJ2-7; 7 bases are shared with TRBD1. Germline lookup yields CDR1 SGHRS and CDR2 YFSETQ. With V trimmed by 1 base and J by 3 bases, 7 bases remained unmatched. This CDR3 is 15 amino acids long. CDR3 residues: CASSLSLGQNYEQYF. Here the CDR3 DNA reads TGCGCCAGCAGCTTGTCCTTGGGACAGAACTACGAGCAGTACTTC. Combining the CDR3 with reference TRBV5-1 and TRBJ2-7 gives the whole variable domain KAGVTQTPRYLIKTRGQQVTLSCSPISGHRSVSWYQQTPGQGLQFLFEYFSETQRNKGNFPGRFSGRQFSNSRSEMNVSTLELGDSALYLCASSLSLGQNYEQYFGPGTRLTVT.

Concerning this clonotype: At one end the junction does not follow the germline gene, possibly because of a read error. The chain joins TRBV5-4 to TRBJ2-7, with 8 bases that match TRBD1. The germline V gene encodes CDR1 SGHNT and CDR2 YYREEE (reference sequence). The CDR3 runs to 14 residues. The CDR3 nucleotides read TGTGCCGGCAGCTTTGCGAGACAGGGGTACGAACAGTACTTC. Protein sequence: CAGSFARQGYEQYF.

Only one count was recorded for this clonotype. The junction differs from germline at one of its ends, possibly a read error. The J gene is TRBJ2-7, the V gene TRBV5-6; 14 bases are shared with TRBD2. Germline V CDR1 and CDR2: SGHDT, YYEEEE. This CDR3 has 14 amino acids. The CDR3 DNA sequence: TGTGCCGGCAGCAGGACTAGCGGGAGGTCCGTGCAGTACTTC. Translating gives CAGSRTSGRSVQYF.

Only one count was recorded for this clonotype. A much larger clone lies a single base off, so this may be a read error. CDR3 coding DNA: TGTGCCAGCATCCAGGGGCGGGAGCAGTTCTTC. It yields the protein CASIQGREQFF. The gene calls are TRBV2 and TRBJ2-1, with D maybe TRBD1 (6 bases). CDR1 and CDR2 from the germline V gene are SNHLY and FYNNEI. The CDR3 covers 11 residues. V was shortened by 7 bases and J by 10 bases, with 11 bases between the two germline ends. Supplemented by reference TRBV2 and TRBJ2-1, the full variable domain reads EPEVTQTPSHQVTQMGQEVILRCVPISNHLYFYWYRQILGQKVEFLVSFYNNEISEKSEIFDDQFSVERPDGSNFTLKIRSTKLEDSAMYFCASIQGREQFFGPGTRLTVL.

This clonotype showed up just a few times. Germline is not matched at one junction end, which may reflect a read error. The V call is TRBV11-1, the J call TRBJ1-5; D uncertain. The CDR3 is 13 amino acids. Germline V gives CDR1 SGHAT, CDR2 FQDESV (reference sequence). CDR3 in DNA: TGCGCCATCAGCTCTTCCGGTAATCAGCCCCAGCATTTT. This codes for CAISSSGNQPQHF.

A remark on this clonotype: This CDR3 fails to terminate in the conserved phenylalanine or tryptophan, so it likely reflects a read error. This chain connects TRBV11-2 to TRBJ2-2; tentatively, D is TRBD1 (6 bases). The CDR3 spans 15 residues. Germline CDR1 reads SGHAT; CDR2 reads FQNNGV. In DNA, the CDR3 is TGTGCCAGGAGCTTAGAGCCAGGGGTGCACGGGGAGCTGTTTCTT. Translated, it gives CARSLEPGVHGELFL.

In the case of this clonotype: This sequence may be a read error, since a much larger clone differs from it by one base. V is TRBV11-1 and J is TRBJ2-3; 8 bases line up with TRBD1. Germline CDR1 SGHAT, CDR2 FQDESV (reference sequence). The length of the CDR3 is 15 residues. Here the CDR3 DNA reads TGTGCCAGCAGCTTCGCCGACAGGGGAGCGGATAAGCAGTATTTT. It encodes CASSFADRGADKQYF.

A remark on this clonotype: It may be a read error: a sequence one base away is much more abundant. CDR3: CARSQEGSAGAYEQYF. CDR3 coding DNA: TGTGCCAGGAGCCAAGAAGGGTCGGCAGGGGCCTACGAGCAGTACTTC. The chain links TRBV14 to TRBJ2-7; TRBD1 is a possible D gene (6 bases). Germline CDR1 reads SGHDN; CDR2 reads FVKESK. This CDR3 is 16 amino acids long.

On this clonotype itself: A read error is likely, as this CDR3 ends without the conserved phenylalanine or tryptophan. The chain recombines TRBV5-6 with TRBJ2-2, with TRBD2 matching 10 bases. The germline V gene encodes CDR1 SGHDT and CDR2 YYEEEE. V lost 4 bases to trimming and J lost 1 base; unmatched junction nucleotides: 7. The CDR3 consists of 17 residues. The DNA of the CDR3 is TGTGCCAGCAGCCTAAGGACTAGCGGAGTGAACACCGGGGAGCTGTTTCTT. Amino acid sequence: CASSLRTSGVNTGELFL.

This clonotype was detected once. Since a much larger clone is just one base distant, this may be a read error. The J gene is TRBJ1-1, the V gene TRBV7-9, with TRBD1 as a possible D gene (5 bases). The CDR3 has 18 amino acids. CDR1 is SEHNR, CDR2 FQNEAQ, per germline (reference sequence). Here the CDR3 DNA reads TGTGCCAGCAGCTTAGGAAGGGTGGGGCAGGGAAGGTTCACTAAAGCTTTCTTT. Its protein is CASSLGRVGQGRFTKAFF.

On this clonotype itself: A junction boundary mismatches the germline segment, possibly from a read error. As DNA, the CDR3 is TGTGTCAGCATCTTTGCGAGACAGGGGTACGAGCAGTACTTC. Its translation is CVSIFARQGYEQYF. The V call is TRBV5-4, the J call TRBJ2-7; 8 nucleotides agree with TRBD1. Looked up from germline, CDR1 is SGHNT and CDR2 is YYREEE (reference sequence). This CDR3 spans 14 amino acids.

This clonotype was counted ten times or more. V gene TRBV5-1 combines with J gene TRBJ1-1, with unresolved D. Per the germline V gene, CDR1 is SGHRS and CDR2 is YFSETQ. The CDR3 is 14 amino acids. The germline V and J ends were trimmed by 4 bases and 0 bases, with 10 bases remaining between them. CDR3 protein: CASSLIGVNTEAFF. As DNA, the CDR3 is TGCGCCAGCAGCCTCATCGGGGTGAACACTGAAGCTTTCTTT.

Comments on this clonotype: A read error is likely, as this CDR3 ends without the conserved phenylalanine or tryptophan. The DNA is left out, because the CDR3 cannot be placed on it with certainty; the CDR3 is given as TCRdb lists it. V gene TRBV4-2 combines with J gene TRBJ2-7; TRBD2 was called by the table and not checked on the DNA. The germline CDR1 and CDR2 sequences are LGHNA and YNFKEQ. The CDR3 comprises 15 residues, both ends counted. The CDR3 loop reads CVSSQGALNSYEHYL.

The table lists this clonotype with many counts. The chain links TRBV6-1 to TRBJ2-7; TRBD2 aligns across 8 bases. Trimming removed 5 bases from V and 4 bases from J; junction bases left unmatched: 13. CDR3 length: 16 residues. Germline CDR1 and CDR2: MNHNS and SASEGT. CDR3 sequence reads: CASSPLRAGALYEQYF. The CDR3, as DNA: TGTGCCAGCAGTCCCCTCCGAGCGGGGGCACTTTACGAGCAGTACTTC.